Here is one T cell receptor beta chain with its context. As yet, its antigen is unknown. The repertoire was sequenced with immunoSEQ multiplex PCR; TCRdb's copy has only in-frame clones and lacks some. Of over 70,000 clones listed, about nine tenths are singletons. The data derive from a study of PD-1 blockade in classical Hodgkin lymphoma. As for time point: cycle 4 day 1 (C4D1), after 6 weeks of nivolumab. Following autologous stem cell transplantation, relapse occurred in every patient, and exposure to brentuximab vedotin varied. Study-wide findings and caveats: CD8+ TCR diversity did not rise significantly by C4D1, unlike CD4+. Reported findings placed baseline TCR diversity lower in newly diagnosed patients (compared with healthy donors).

Germline CDR1 reads MNHEY; CDR2 reads SMNVEV (reference sequence). Trimming pared 2 bases from V and 7 bases from J, leaving 11 bases between. The CDR3 loop spans 13 amino acids. The receptor's source is a human donor with classical Hodgkin lymphoma. V usage is TRBV27 and J usage is TRBJ2-5, with D hard to call. Specimen: peripheral blood mononuclear cells (PBMCs), collected before the fourth cycle of nivolumab. The CDR3 region has the DNA TGTGCCAGCAGTTTAGAAGGATCCACGACCCAGTACTTC. Encoded protein: CASSLEGSTTQYF.